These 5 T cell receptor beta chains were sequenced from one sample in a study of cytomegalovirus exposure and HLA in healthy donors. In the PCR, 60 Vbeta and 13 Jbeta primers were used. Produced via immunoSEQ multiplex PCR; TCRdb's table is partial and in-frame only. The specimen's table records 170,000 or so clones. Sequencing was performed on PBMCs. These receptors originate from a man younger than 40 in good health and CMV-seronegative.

The CDR3 is CASIARSSTDTQYF. DNA for the CDR3: TGTGCCAGCATAGCGCGGTCTAGCACAGATACGCAGTATTTT. This rearrangement joins TRBV2 to TRBJ2-3; tentative D call: TRBD2 (5 bases). V gave up 7 bases and J gave up 0 bases, with 11 bases separating them. The CDR3 covers 14 residues. Germline loops: CDR1 SNHLY, CDR2 FYNNEI.

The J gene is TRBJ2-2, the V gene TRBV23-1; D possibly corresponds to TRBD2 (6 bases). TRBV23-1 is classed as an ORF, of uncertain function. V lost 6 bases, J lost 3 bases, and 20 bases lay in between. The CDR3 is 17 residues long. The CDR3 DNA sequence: TGCGCCAGCAGACCTTCGACACGGGGGTACGACACCGGGGAGCTGTTTTTT. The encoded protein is CASRPSTRGYDTGELFF.

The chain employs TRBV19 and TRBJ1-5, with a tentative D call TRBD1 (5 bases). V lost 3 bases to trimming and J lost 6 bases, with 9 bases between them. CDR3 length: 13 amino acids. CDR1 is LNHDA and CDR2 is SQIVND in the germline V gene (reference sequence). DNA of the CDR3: TGTGCCAGTAGTATCTACGGGGGTCAGCCCCAGCATTTT. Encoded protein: CASSIYGGQPQHF.

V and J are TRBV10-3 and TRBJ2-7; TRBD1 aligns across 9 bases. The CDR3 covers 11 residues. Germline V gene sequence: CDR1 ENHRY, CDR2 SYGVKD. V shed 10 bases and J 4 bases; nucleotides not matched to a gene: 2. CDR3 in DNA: TGTGCCACGACAGGGGGTTACGAGCAGTACTTC. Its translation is CATTGGYEQYF.

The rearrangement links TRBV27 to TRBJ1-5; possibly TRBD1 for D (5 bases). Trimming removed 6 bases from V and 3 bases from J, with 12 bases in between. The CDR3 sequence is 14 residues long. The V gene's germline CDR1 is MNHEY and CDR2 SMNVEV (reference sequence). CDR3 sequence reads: CASRPSGSNQPQHF. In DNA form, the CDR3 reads TGTGCCAGCAGGCCCTCAGGGTCCAATCAGCCCCAGCATTTT.